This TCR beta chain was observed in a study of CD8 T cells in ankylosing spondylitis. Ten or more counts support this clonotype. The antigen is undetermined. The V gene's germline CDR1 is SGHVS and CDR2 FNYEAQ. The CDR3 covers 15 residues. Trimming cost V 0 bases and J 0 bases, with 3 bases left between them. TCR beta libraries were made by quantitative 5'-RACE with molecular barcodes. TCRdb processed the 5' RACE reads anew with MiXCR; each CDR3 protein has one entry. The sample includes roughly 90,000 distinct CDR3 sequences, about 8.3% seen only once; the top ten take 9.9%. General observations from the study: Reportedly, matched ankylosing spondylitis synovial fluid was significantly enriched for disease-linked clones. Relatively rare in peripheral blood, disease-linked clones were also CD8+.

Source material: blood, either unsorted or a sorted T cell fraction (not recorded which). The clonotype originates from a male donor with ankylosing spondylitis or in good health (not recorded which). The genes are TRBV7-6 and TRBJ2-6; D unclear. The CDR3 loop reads CASSLAGSGANVLTF. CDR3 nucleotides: TGTGCCAGCAGCTTAGCCGGCTCTGGGGCCAACGTCCTGACTTTC.